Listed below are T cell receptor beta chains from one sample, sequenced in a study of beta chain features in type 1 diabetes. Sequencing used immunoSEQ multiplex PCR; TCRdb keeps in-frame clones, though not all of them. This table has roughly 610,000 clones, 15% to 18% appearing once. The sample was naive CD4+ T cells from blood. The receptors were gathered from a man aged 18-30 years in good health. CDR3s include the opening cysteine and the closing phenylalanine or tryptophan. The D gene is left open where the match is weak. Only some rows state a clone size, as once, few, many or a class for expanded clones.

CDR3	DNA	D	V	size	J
CASSYSARARHEQYF	TGTGCCAGCAGTTACTCGGCTCGGGCTCGCCACGAGCAGTACTTC	-	TRBV6-5	-	TRBJ2-7
CASDQDMTYTDTQYF	TGTGCCAGCGACCAGGACATGACGTACACAGATACGCAGTATTTT	-	TRBV7-2	-	TRBJ2-3
CASSLLNTEAFF	TGTGCCAGCAGTTTGTTAAACACTGAAGCTTTCTTT	-	TRBV28	-	TRBJ1-1
CASRHRGNTGELFF	TGTGCCAGCAGACACAGGGGGAACACCGGGGAGCTGTTTTTT	TRBD1	TRBV6-4	few	TRBJ2-2
CASRRDRMGYGYTF	TGCGCCAGCCGCCGGGACAGGATGGGATATGGCTACACCTTC	TRBD1	TRBV5-1	few	TRBJ1-2
CASSQAGQGAEKLFF	TGTGCCAGCAGCCAAGCGGGACAGGGGGCTGAAAAACTGTTTTTT	TRBD1	TRBV4-2	few	TRBJ1-4
CASSSRRGDRNQPQHF	TGTGCCAGCAGTTCACGTAGGGGTGATCGGAATCAGCCCCAGCATTTT	-	TRBV6-5	-	TRBJ1-5
CASSLMGQTNTEAFF	TGTGCCAGCAGCTTAATGGGACAGACGAACACTGAAGCTTTCTTT	TRBD1	TRBV7-9	-	TRBJ1-1
CASSGPLRDRAYNEQFF	TGTGCCAGCAGTGGGCCTCTCCGGGACCGCGCCTACAATGAGCAGTTCTTC	-	TRBV25-1	few	TRBJ2-1
CASSRDRGQEQYF	TGTGCCAGCTCACGGGACAGGGGGCAAGAGCAGTACTTC	TRBD1	TRBV18	-	TRBJ2-7
CASSYSGQGYYGYTF	TGTGCCAGCAGTTATTCTGGACAGGGCTACTATGGCTACACCTTC	TRBD1	TRBV6-5	few	TRBJ1-2
CASSQDTTRTLEQYF	TGTGCCAGCAGCCAAGATACGACCCGCACCCTCGAGCAGTACTTC	-	TRBV4-2	-	TRBJ2-7
CASSFARKREKLFF	TGTGCCAGCAGTTTTGCACGAAAGAGAGAAAAACTGTTTTTT	-	TRBV27	few	TRBJ1-4
CASSQHELGGSQEKLFF	TGTGCCAGCAGCCAGCACGAGCTGGGGGGTTCTCAAGAAAAACTGTTTTTT	-	TRBV4-2	-	TRBJ1-4
CASSLRRDRVGNEQFF	TGTGCCAGCAGCTTAAGGCGGGACAGGGTTGGCAATGAGCAGTTCTTC	TRBD1	TRBV7-3	-	TRBJ2-1
CASSFPALSTDTQYF	TGTGCCAGCAGCTTTCCGGCGTTGAGCACAGATACGCAGTATTTT	-	TRBV7-2	-	TRBJ2-3
CSAGGAETQYF	TGCAGTGCGGGAGGGGCGGAGACCCAGTACTTC	TRBD2	TRBV20-1	once	TRBJ2-5
CASSSRDSQETQYF	TGTGCCAGCAGCTCAAGGGACAGTCAAGAGACCCAGTACTTC	TRBD1	TRBV7-2	few	TRBJ2-5
CASSSRVRRPPSNYGYTF	TGTGCCAGCAGTTCCCGGGTGAGGCGTCCCCCCTCTAACTATGGCTACACCTTC	-	TRBV28	few	TRBJ1-2
CASSPSTGYGGYTF	TGTGCCAGCTCACCCTCGACAGGGTATGGAGGCTACACCTTC	TRBD1	TRBV18	few	TRBJ1-2
CASSLIPQSRYNEQFF	TGCGCCAGCAGCTTGATCCCTCAGAGCCGTTACAATGAGCAGTTCTTC	-	TRBV5-1	-	TRBJ2-1
CASSYRGTGNTIYF	TGTGCCAGCAGCTACAGGGGGACAGGAAACACCATATATTTT	TRBD1	TRBV7-9	-	TRBJ1-3
CASRIPGLAKGELFF	TGTGCCAGCAGGATACCGGGACTAGCGAAGGGGGAGCTGTTTTTT	TRBD2	TRBV11-2	few	TRBJ2-2
CASYGGYSYEQYF	TGTGCCAGTTATGGGGGCTACTCCTACGAGCAGTACTTC	-	TRBV6-1	-	TRBJ2-7
CASSFLETPNSPLHF	TGTGCCAGCAGTTTCCTGGAGACGCCGAATTCACCCCTCCACTTT	-	TRBV28	-	TRBJ1-6
CAIASLKGFTF	TGTGCCATCGCGAGCCTTAAGGGGTTCACCTTC	-	TRBV10-3	-	TRBJ1-2
CASSQDLGYGYTF	TGCGCCAGCAGCCAAGATCTGGGGTATGGCTACACCTTC	-	TRBV4-3	few	TRBJ1-2
CASSQVADSGTDTQYF	TGCGCCAGCAGCCAAGTAGCGGACAGCGGCACAGATACGCAGTATTTT	-	TRBV4-1	few	TRBJ2-3
CASSLETGYYNEQFF	TGTGCCAGCAGCTTAGAGACAGGTTACTACAATGAGCAGTTCTTC	-	TRBV7-2	-	TRBJ2-1